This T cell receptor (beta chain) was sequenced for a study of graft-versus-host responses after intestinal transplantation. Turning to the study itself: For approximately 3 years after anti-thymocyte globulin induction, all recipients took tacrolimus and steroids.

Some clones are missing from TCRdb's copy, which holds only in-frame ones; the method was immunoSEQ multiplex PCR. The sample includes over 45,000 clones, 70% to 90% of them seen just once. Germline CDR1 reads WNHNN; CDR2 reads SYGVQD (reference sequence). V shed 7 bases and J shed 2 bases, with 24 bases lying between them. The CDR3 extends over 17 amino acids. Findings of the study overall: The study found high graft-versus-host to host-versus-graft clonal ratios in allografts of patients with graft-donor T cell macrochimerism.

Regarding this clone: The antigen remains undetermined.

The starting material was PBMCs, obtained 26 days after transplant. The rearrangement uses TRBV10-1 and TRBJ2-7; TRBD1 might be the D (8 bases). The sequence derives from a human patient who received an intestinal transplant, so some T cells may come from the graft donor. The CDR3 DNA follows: TGCGCCAGCAAGACTTCCTGGAGCGGGACAGGCCCCTACGAGCAGTACTTC. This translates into CASKTSWSGTGPYEQYF.